This T cell receptor (beta chain) appears in the sequencing data of a study of persistence of HIV-infected CD4 T cells. Study results and limitations: Degenerate expanded CDR3beta sequences were enriched among CMV- and Gag-responding cells. Within sorted populations, more oligoclonal TCRs accompanied more oligoclonal proviruses.

This was the immunoSEQ version 4 assay in survey mode. TCRdb's table, derived via immunoSEQ multiplex PCR, lists solely in-frame clones and lacks some. The sample consists of 25,000 to 35,000 clones, 80% to 90% of them appearing once. Cells were stimulated with CMV-infected fibroblast lysates at 8.5 to 10 ug/mL. CD40L-negative CD69-negative CD45RO-high memory CD4+ T cells were sorted as populations depleted of antigen-responding cells. Stimulated PBMCs had first been depleted of CD8+ T cells. In this sample, this clone turned up once. What it binds is not known. The CDR3 loop spans 15 amino acids. The V gene's germline CDR1 is LGHNA and CDR2 YNFKEQ. Between the trimmed V and J ends, which lost 1 base and 8 bases, there was a span of 14 bases.

The gene calls are TRBV4-2 and TRBJ1-4; possible D gene TRBD1, 5 bases. The sequencing used CD4+ T cells sorted from PBMCs after roughly 18-hour stimulation, collected from a patient who received antiretroviral therapy. The source of this sequence is an adult man with HIV who was CMV-seropositive. For the CDR3, the DNA is TGTGCCAGCAGCCAAGCGCGGCAGGGTAAGGAAAAACTGTTTTTT. Protein sequence: CASSQARQGKEKLFF.